Sequencing of this T cell receptor beta chain was carried out in a study of blood T cell repertoires in COVID-19. About the research overall: The United States, Italy and Spain supplied acute and convalescent COVID-19 samples. From T cells, B-cell-depleted T cells, or PBMCs came the material, which was cDNA or gDNA.

The CDR3 is made up of 14 amino acids. Germline CDR1 MNHNS, CDR2 SASEGT. V shed 3 bases and J shed 6 bases, with 11 bases lying between them. In its sample, this clone was seen a few times. Authors' data handling: Reference gene primer amplification in the assay estimated nucleated cell counts. The assay was immunoSEQ multiplex PCR, and TCRdb's table has in-frame clones only and misses some. The DNA gave D and trimming, while V, J and clone size come from that table. The data hold about 240,000 clones, with roughly four fifths observed a single time. Source material: peripheral blood. The chain uses TRBV6-1 and TRBJ2-2; D perhaps matches TRBD2 (7 bases). The clonotype comes from a man aged 25-45 years who had recovered from COVID-19. The CDR3 DNA is TGTGCCAGCAGTGATACAGGGAGGGCCGGGGAGCTGTTTTTT. It is translated as CASSDTGRAGELFF.